This TCR beta chain was sequenced for a study of T cells in Graves' hyperthyroidism and ophthalmopathy. The V end lost 5 bases, the J end lost 8 bases, and 18 bases lay between the germline ends. Germline V CDR1 and CDR2: SQVTM, ANQGSEA. CDR3 length: 13 amino acids. Exclusion criteria comprised uncontrolled infection, other autoimmune disease, pregnancy or lactation. This clonotype was detected many times. The antigen is not known. The study, taken as a whole, reports: Most expanded thyroid clonotypes above 0.001 also appeared in blood. Ophthalmopathy and stable hyperthyroidism were separated by a 13 V-J model. The model made its ophthalmopathy prediction, and onset followed a median 6.5 months later.

Researchers amplified the TCR beta CDR3 regions from RNA transcripts. Carried out on the TCR CDR3, a first-round RT-PCR used the HTBI primer set. A single record per CDR3 protein comes from TCRdb applying MiXCR to the multiplex PCR reads. The table has hundreds of thousands of distinct CDR3 sequences, approximately 25% seen once. The receptor was isolated from a woman aged 25 to 39 with Graves' ophthalmopathy. The chain couples TRBV29-1 to TRBJ1-2; TRBD1 is a possible D gene (6 bases). The sequenced material came from blood. This chain's CDR3 is CSVPGTPEGGYTF. CDR3 coding DNA: TGCAGCGTTCCCGGGACACCTGAGGGGGGCTACACCTTC.